This T cell receptor (beta chain) is drawn from a study of cytomegalovirus exposure and HLA in healthy donors. The study ran its PCR with 60 Vbeta and 13 Jbeta primers. TCRdb's table, derived via immunoSEQ multiplex PCR, lists solely in-frame clones and lacks some. The top ten clones hold around 4% of a sample with 200,000 to 250,000 clones, 70% to 85% of them seen once. This clone has a handful of counts. The CDR3 spans 18 residues. Trimming cost V 0 bases and J 0 bases; bases outside gene matches: 11. CDR1 and CDR2 from the germline V gene are MGHRA and YSYEKL. The chain couples TRBV4-1 to TRBJ2-7; 7 bases are shared with TRBD2. Specimen: PBMCs. This sequence originates from a male donor in good health and CMV-seronegative. The CDR3 DNA sequence: TGCGCCAGCAGCCAAGACGCCGTGGGGGAGGGATCCTCCTACGAGCAGTACTTC. Its protein is CASSQDAVGEGSSYEQYF.